This TCR beta chain was sequenced in a study of T cell repertoires in cytomegalovirus infection. Study at large: Recently identified HLA-C-restricted CMV epitopes and well-studied HLA-B-restricted CMV epitopes were used by the study. Whole-study findings and limits: In two of eight donors, the top clonotype was HLA-C-restricted CMV-specific. Of the TCR beta families, the public ones yielded a cumulative frequency that identified carriers of CMV plus the relevant HLA.

Per germline, CDR1 MDHEN and CDR2 SYDVKM. CDR3 length: 12 amino acids. A note on this clonotype: Its antigen is currently unknown. A junction end diverges from the germline sequence, so it may reflect a read error.

TCRdb fed the reads into MiXCR, producing one record per CDR3 protein. The profile shows 80,000 or so distinct CDR3 sequences, 20% to 30% of them singletons. The sample consisted of CD8+ T cells from cultured PBMCs, taken from culture after CMV antigen stimulation. The clonotype was recovered from a human donor in good health (CMV status not recorded). Some clones in this sample may be carry-over from other donors' samples. The chain employs TRBV28 and TRBJ2-1; either TRBD1 or TRBD2 may fit D (6 bases each). The CDR3 loop reads CASTPWGAEQFF. Here the CDR3 DNA reads TGTGCCAGCACTCCCTGGGGGGCTGAACAGTTCTTT.